This TCR beta chain came from a study of memory CD4+ T cells and cytomegalovirus serostatus. This clone appeared a few times. The sort gate was single viable CD3+CD4+CD8-CD45RO+ cells for memory CD4+ T cells. The CDR3 spans 14 residues. From germline, CDR1 is SGHNT and CDR2 YENEEA. V shed 3 bases and J shed 7 bases, with 13 bases lying between them. Clones were read by immunoSEQ multiplex PCR, and TCRdb kept only the in-frame ones, dropping some. The sample records over 65,000 clones, about 70% being singletons. V is TRBV11-3 and J is TRBJ2-1, with D tentatively TRBD2 (5 bases). The sample comprised memory CD4+ T cells from blood. The receptor was isolated from an adult in good health and CMV-seropositive. CDR3 bases: TGTGCCAGCAGCTTTGCAGGCTCGGGGAATGAGCAGTTCTTC. Protein: CASSFAGSGNEQFF.